What follows are 9 T cell receptor beta chains derived from one specimen sequenced in a study of PD-L1 blockade in urothelial cancer. Stated time point: pretreatment peripheral blood. Sequencing used immunoSEQ multiplex PCR; TCRdb keeps in-frame clones, though not all of them. This sample has over 75,000 clones, with roughly nine tenths found just once. The sample was PBMCs, taken around atezolizumab (anti-PD-L1) treatment. The receptors here all came from a woman older than 75 with urothelial cancer.

This chain links TRBV30 with TRBJ2-2; 12 nucleotides line up with TRBD2. Unmatched junction bases numbered 3, after V lost 1 base and J lost 6 bases. CDR1 and CDR2 from the germline V gene are GTSNPN and SVGIG (reference sequence). This CDR3 has 15 residues. CDR3 nucleotides: TGTGCCTGGAGTGCCGGACTAGCGGGATCCGGGGAGCTGTTTTTT. As protein: CAWSAGLAGSGELFF.

This CDR3 is CASNQGYTEAFF. CDR3 nucleotides: TGTGCCAGCAATCAGGGCTACACTGAAGCTTTCTTT. The chain uses TRBV2 and TRBJ1-1, with D maybe TRBD1 (5 bases). The V gene's germline CDR1 is SNHLY and CDR2 FYNNEI. The V end was cut by 7 bases, the J end by 3 bases, with 9 bases between. This CDR3 has 12 amino acids.

The chain links TRBV28 to TRBJ1-2; 9 nucleotides line up with TRBD1. This CDR3 region has 16 residues. The germline V gene encodes CDR1 MDHEN and CDR2 SYDVKM. V trimming: 6 bases; J trimming: 1 base; junction bases outside the gene matches: 9. In DNA, the CDR3 is TGTGCCAGCAGGCCCCTGGGACAGGGAGTTAACTATGGCTACACCTTC. Encoded protein: CASRPLGQGVNYGYTF.

This clone was recorded only once. The gene calls are TRBV10-3 and TRBJ2-2, with 8 nucleotides matching TRBD1. Germline assignment: CDR1 ENHRY and CDR2 SYGVKD. V gave up 4 bases and J gave up 6 bases; unmatched junction bases: 4. The CDR3 is 14 residues long. This CDR3 is CAISGGTGPGELFF. In DNA, the CDR3 is TGTGCCATCAGTGGGGGGACAGGTCCCGGGGAGCTGTTTTTT.

The J gene is TRBJ2-5, the V gene TRBV6-6, with TRBD1 identical over 11 bases. There are 15 residues in the CDR3. The trim removed 6 bases at V and 3 bases at J, leaving 6 bases unmatched. The germline V gene encodes CDR1 MNHNY and CDR2 SVGAGI (reference sequence). As DNA, the CDR3 is TGTGCCAGCAGACCCCGGGGACAGGGGGAAGAGACCCAGTACTTC. Its protein product is CASRPRGQGEETQYF.

This chain uses TRBV6-1 with TRBJ2-7; tentative D call: TRBD2 (6 bases). The V end was cut by 0 bases, the J end by 4 bases, with 13 bases between. The CDR3 covers 15 residues. Germline CDR1 reads MNHNS; CDR2 reads SASEGT. The CDR3 region is CASSEATAGGYEQYF. CDR3 in DNA: TGTGCCAGCAGTGAAGCCACAGCCGGGGGTTACGAGCAGTACTTC.

The chain joins TRBV7-9 to TRBJ1-2; no definite D call. Germline V gene sequence: CDR1 SEHNR, CDR2 FQNEAQ (reference sequence). Trimming cost V 6 bases and J 0 bases, with 8 bases left between them. The CDR3 covers 13 residues. CDR3 residues: CASSLLANYGYTF. The CDR3 nucleotides are TGTGCCAGCAGTTTATTAGCTAACTATGGCTACACCTTC.

This clone was seen just once. Other nucleotide sequences in the sample specify the same CDR3. The chain carries TRBV6-6 and TRBJ1-1; 10 bases fit TRBD1. Germline V gene lookup returns CDR1 MNHNY and CDR2 SVGAGI (reference sequence). This CDR3 has 15 residues. V shed 5 bases and J 5 bases; nucleotides not matched to a gene: 8. The CDR3 DNA follows: TGTGCCAGCAGTACCAGGGACAGGGGAGGGACTGAAGCTTTCTTT. It codes for CASSTRDRGGTEAFF.

This clone was recorded once. J is TRBJ2-5 and V is TRBV5-1; D not resolved. Germline V gene data show CDR1 as SGHRS and CDR2 as YFSETQ. CDR3 length equals 14 residues. The V end was cut by 0 bases, the J end by 2 bases, with 8 bases between. The CDR3 DNA follows: TGCGCCAGCAGCTTGGGTTTAGCTCAAGAGACCCAGTACTTC. It encodes CASSLGLAQETQYF.